Presented here are 25 T cell receptor beta chains from one specimen sequenced in a study of T cell changes during pregnancy in multiple sclerosis. Clones were read by immunoSEQ multiplex PCR, and TCRdb kept only the in-frame ones, dropping some. The sample has tens of thousands of clones, 90% seen once. This specimen was peripheral blood, taken in the first trimester of pregnancy. These receptors were collected from a female donor in good health, enrolled as a control in a pregnancy study.

The V gene is TRBV6-5, the J gene TRBJ1-1; D remains ambiguous. The germline CDR1 and CDR2 sequences are MNHEY and SVGAGI. Trimming took 6 bases from V and 3 from J, leaving 5 bases between them. This CDR3 has 11 amino acids. In DNA, the CDR3 is TGTGCCAGCAGCCGGGACACTGAAGCTTTCTTT. It specifies CASSRDTEAFF.

This chain links TRBV28 with TRBJ1-4, with D possibly being TRBD1 (6 bases). Germline values: CDR1 MDHEN, CDR2 SYDVKM. This CDR3 has 14 amino acids. Deletions cut 7 bases from V and 5 bases from J, with 14 bases between. The CDR3 DNA follows: TGTGCCAGCACCCGGACAGCTCAGAATGAAAAACTGTTTTTT. Amino acids: CASTRTAQNEKLFF.

The DNA for the CDR3 is TGCGCCAGCAGCTCCCCCCTGGCAGGGGGCGTGAACACTGAAGCTTTCTTT. As protein: CASSSPLAGGVNTEAFF. The chain employs TRBV5-1 and TRBJ1-1; 8 bases agree with TRBD1. V shed 3 bases and J 0 bases; nucleotides not matched to a gene: 10. This CDR3 contains 17 residues. Germline CDR1 SGHRS, CDR2 YFSETQ. Full variable domain (remainder filled in from reference TRBV5-1 and TRBJ1-1): KAGVTQTPRYLIKTRGQQVTLSCSPISGHRSVSWYQQTPGQGLQFLFEYFSETQRNKGNFPGRFSGRQFSNSRSEMNVSTLELGDSALYLCASSSPLAGGVNTEAFFGQGTRLTVV.

The chain recombines TRBV4-2 with TRBJ2-5; 11 bases map to TRBD2. Germline assignment: CDR1 LGHNA and CDR2 YNFKEQ. The CDR3 is made up of 16 amino acids. J was trimmed by 3 bases and V by 1 base; bases with no gene match: 4. CDR3 DNA sequence: TGTGCCAGCAGCCAAGCAGGGACTAGCGGTAAAGAGACCCAGTACTTC. Translation gives CASSQAGTSGKETQYF.

The CDR3 DNA reads as TGTGCCAGCAGCTTGGCAGGGGATCAGCCCCAGCATTTT. Protein sequence: CASSLAGDQPQHF. The rearrangement joins TRBV7-9 to TRBJ1-5, with a tentative D call TRBD1 (6 bases). This CDR3 comprises 13 residues. Deletions cut 3 bases from V and 5 bases from J, with 8 bases between. The germline CDR1 and CDR2 sequences are SEHNR and FQNEAQ (reference sequence).

This chain connects TRBV6-7 to TRBJ1-5; TRBD1 agrees at 8 bases. Being an ORF, TRBV6-7 has a function that is uncertain. The V gene end was trimmed by 4 bases and the J gene end by 6 bases; junction bases not matched to a gene: 11. The CDR3 spans 16 residues. CDR3 amino acids: CASSSQDRDATQPQHF. The CDR3 bases are TGTGCCAGCAGTTCTCAGGACAGGGACGCGACTCAGCCCCAGCATTTT.

The chain employs TRBV7-2 and TRBJ2-5; no reliable D call. V gave up 2 bases and J gave up 0 bases, with 4 bases separating them. Looked up from germline, CDR1 is SGHTA and CDR2 is FQGNSA. This CDR3 spans 13 amino acids. In nucleotides, the CDR3 is TGTGCCAGCAGCTTAAGCCACCAAGAGACCCAGTACTTC. This encodes CASSLSHQETQYF.

The chain carries TRBV5-1 and TRBJ1-1; TRBD1 matches at 10 bases. CDR1 SGHRS and CDR2 YFSETQ come from the germline V gene. The CDR3 runs 16 residues. J lost 0 bases, V lost 2 bases, and 4 bases had no gene match. Here the CDR3 DNA reads TGCGCCAGCAGCTTATTCGGGACAGGGGTGAACACTGAAGCTTTCTTT. Its protein is CASSLFGTGVNTEAFF.

J is TRBJ1-3 and V is TRBV6-5; maybe TRBD1 (5 bases). This CDR3 region has 15 residues. Germline CDR1 is MNHEY and CDR2 is SVGAGI. V was trimmed by 5 bases and J by 4 bases, leaving 15 bases between them. In DNA, the CDR3 is TGTGCCAGCAGTGTGGCCGGGGGGACCGGAAACACCATATATTTT. Its translation is CASSVAGGTGNTIYF.

This clone has only a few counts. The chain uses TRBV11-3 and TRBJ2-7; D is perhaps TRBD1 (5 bases). CDR1 and CDR2 from the germline V gene are SGHNT and YENEEA. CDR3 length equals 12 residues. Trimming took 8 bases from V and 0 from J, leaving 8 bases between them. This CDR3 reads CASGAISYEQYF. CDR3 sequence (DNA): TGTGCCAGCGGGGCAATCTCCTACGAGCAGTACTTC.

J is TRBJ1-1 and V is TRBV6-4, with 8 bases identical to TRBD1. The CDR3 sequence is 14 residues long. The junction had 8 bases not matched to a gene; V was cut back by 7 bases and J by 4 bases. Per germline, CDR1 MRHNA and CDR2 SNTAGT. CDR3 residues: CASTLTGDSTEAFF. The CDR3 coding sequence is TGTGCCAGCACCTTGACAGGGGATAGCACTGAAGCTTTCTTT.

This chain connects TRBV29-1 to TRBJ2-5; 10 bases fit TRBD2. The J segment lost 5 bases and the V segment lost 4 bases, leaving 13 bases of the junction unmatched. This CDR3 spans 16 amino acids. Germline assignment: CDR1 SQVTM and CDR2 ANQGSEA. The DNA of the CDR3 is TGCAGCGTTGCTCCCTTACTAGCGGGACCTCCTGAGACCCAGTACTTC. It translates to CSVAPLLAGPPETQYF.

The chain uses TRBV7-2 and TRBJ2-3, with TRBD2 matching over 12 bases. Germline-derived CDR1 and CDR2 are SGHTA and FQGNSA. The length of the CDR3 is 16 residues. Losses at the gene ends were 5 bases for V and 5 bases for J; bases not matched to a gene: 8. CDR3 sequence reads: CASSPLAGGPRDTQYF. The CDR3 DNA sequence: TGTGCCAGCAGCCCCCTAGCGGGGGGGCCGAGAGATACGCAGTATTTT. Complete variable domain (other parts from reference TRBV7-2 and TRBJ2-3): GAGVSQSPSNKVTEKGKDVELRCDPISGHTALYWYRQSLGQGLEFLIYFQGNSAPDKSGLPSDRFSAERTGGSVSTLTIQRTQQEDSAVYLCASSPLAGGPRDTQYFGPGTRLTVL.

The chain is built from TRBV7-9 and TRBJ1-2; no definite D call. V was cut by 0 bases and J by 5 bases, with 13 bases left in between. The CDR3 runs 15 residues. CDR1 is SEHNR and CDR2 is FQNEAQ in the germline V gene (reference sequence). Written as DNA, the CDR3 is TGTGCCAGCAGCTTAGCGGGGTCTGGAGGGTATGGCTACACCTTC. It specifies CASSLAGSGGYGYTF.

The chain uses TRBV25-1 and TRBJ1-5, with D tentatively TRBD1 (6 bases). The germline V gene has CDR1 MGHDK and CDR2 SYGVNS. This CDR3 is built from 13 residues. V gave up 6 bases and J gave up 3 bases, with 9 bases separating them. The CDR3 protein is CASRGGANQPQHF. The CDR3 bases are TGTGCCAGCAGAGGGGGGGCCAATCAGCCCCAGCATTTT.

The genes are TRBV7-8 and TRBJ2-1; TRBD2 agrees at 12 bases. With 3 bases clipped from V and 3 bases from J, the junction kept 3 bases outside the gene matches. The CDR3 is 16 amino acids. Germline-derived CDR1 and CDR2 are SGHVS and FQNEAQ. The CDR3 loop is CASSFKLAGGYNEQFF. CDR3 DNA: TGTGCCAGCAGCTTTAAACTAGCGGGAGGCTACAATGAGCAGTTCTTC.

This chain connects TRBV14 to TRBJ2-1; 7 bases fit TRBD1. The CDR3 loop spans 14 amino acids. Unmatched junction bases numbered 7, after V lost 4 bases and J lost 7 bases. Germline V gene lookup returns CDR1 SGHDN and CDR2 FVKESK. For the CDR3, the DNA is TGTGCCAGCAGCCGGACAGGAAAGGGGAATGAGCAGTTCTTC. Its protein product is CASSRTGKGNEQFF.

The gene calls are TRBV10-3 and TRBJ2-7, with D possibly being TRBD1 (6 bases). V was trimmed by 5 bases and J by 0 bases, leaving 11 bases between them. This CDR3 comprises 14 residues. Germline V lookup: CDR1 ENHRY, CDR2 SYGVKD. CDR3 in DNA: TGTGCCATCAGTAGGACAGCTAGCTCCTACGAGCAGTACTTC. Encoded protein: CAISRTASSYEQYF.

The gene calls are TRBV7-6 and TRBJ2-2; D is ambiguous. V shed 7 bases and J shed 7 bases, with 19 bases lying between them. The germline V gene has CDR1 SGHVS and CDR2 FNYEAQ. This CDR3 comprises 15 residues. CDR3 sequence (DNA): TGTGCCAGCACCTCCTTCGGATCTAGGATCGGGGAGCTGTTTTTT. It encodes CASTSFGSRIGELFF.

The chain joins TRBV29-1 to TRBJ1-1, with D maybe TRBD1 (5 bases). This CDR3 spans 12 amino acids. V was cut by 3 bases and J by 4 bases, with 9 bases left in between. Germline assignment: CDR1 SQVTM and CDR2 ANQGSEA. CDR3 amino acids: CSVDRVSTEAFF. DNA for the CDR3: TGCAGCGTTGACAGGGTTAGCACTGAAGCTTTCTTT.

The chain joins TRBV4-2 to TRBJ1-5; TRBD1 matches at 8 bases. Looked up from germline, CDR1 is LGHNA and CDR2 is YNFKEQ. This CDR3 comprises 17 residues. Losses at the gene ends were 1 base for V and 4 bases for J; bases not matched to a gene: 9. CDR3 nucleotide sequence: TGTGCCAGCAGCCAAGTGCAGGGGGCAGTGGGGAATCAGCCCCAGCATTTT. Its translation is CASSQVQGAVGNQPQHF.

The J gene is TRBJ1-3, the V gene TRBV5-8, with a possible D match to TRBD1 (6 bases). V gave up 0 bases and J gave up 4 bases, with 17 bases separating them. CDR1 is SGHTS and CDR2 is YDEGEE in the germline V gene. This CDR3 region has 17 residues. CDR3 DNA: TGTGCCAGCAGCTTGGCCCCGGGACAAAGATCCGGAAACACCATATATTTT. Protein product: CASSLAPGQRSGNTIYF.

This clone was counted a single time. This chain links TRBV5-1 with TRBJ2-3, with 12 bases fitting TRBD2. There are 15 residues in the CDR3. Trimming at V came to 5 bases and at J to 14 bases, leaving 15 bases not matched to a gene. Germline-derived CDR1 and CDR2 are SGHRS and YFSETQ. This CDR3 reads CASRAASGGDLRAYF. The CDR3 nucleotides are TGCGCCAGCAGGGCAGCTAGCGGGGGGGATCTCAGGGCGTATTTT.

This sequence joins TRBV29-1 and TRBJ2-7; 7 positions match TRBD2. Germline CDR1 SQVTM, CDR2 ANQGSEA. The CDR3 runs 12 residues. The V segment lost 7 bases and the J segment 2 bases; nucleotides outside the gene matches: 5. The CDR3, as DNA: TGCAGCGCCATGGCGGGGGCCTACGAGCAGTACTTC. Amino acids: CSAMAGAYEQYF.

V and J are TRBV6-5 and TRBJ1-4; 7 bases are a match to TRBD1. The CDR3 runs 12 residues. In germline, CDR1 is MNHEY, CDR2 SVGAGI. The trim removed 7 bases at V and 7 bases at J, leaving 3 bases unmatched. CDR3 amino acids: CASMGDSEKLFF. For the CDR3, the DNA is TGTGCCAGCATGGGGGACAGTGAAAAACTGTTTTTT.